The clone carrying this TCR beta chain was observed a handful of times. Its cognate antigen is unknown. The data were taken from a study of cytomegalovirus exposure and HLA in healthy donors. General study findings and limits: Sequencing depth across donors, presence/absence analyses assumed, was roughly uniform.

This CDR3 region has 14 residues. The germline gives CDR1 SGHRS, CDR2 YFSETQ. V shed 1 base and J shed 5 bases, with 12 bases lying between them. PCR employed 60 Vbeta and 13 Jbeta primers. TCRdb's copy holds only in-frame clones and misses some; the assay was immunoSEQ multiplex PCR. The table shows approximately 180,000 clones, with about 13% occurring only once. Material: PBMCs. The source is a man aged 50-59 years in good health and CMV-seropositive. The chain employs TRBV5-1 and TRBJ1-1; D not certain. The CDR3 coding sequence is TGCGCCAGCAGCTTGCTATCTCGGGAGACTGAAGCTTTCTTT. It translates to CASSLLSRETEAFF.